Below, 26 T cell receptor beta chains from the same sample are listed, as sequenced in a study of blood T cell repertoires in COVID-19. Some clones are missing from TCRdb's copy, which holds only in-frame ones; the method was immunoSEQ multiplex PCR. The sample includes about 220,000 clones, around 80% of them seen just once. Sample: peripheral blood. These receptors originate from a woman in her 70s with acute or convalescent COVID-19.

This chain joins TRBV7-2 and TRBJ2-7; the D gene is possibly TRBD1 (6 bases). The CDR3 loop spans 15 amino acids. V was clipped by 0 bases and J by 7 bases, with 16 bases between them. Germline CDR1 and CDR2: SGHTA and FQGNSA. The CDR3 DNA sequence: TGTGCCAGCAGCTTAGCGGTCGATCAGGGGTTGGAGCAGTACTTC. As protein: CASSLAVDQGLEQYF.

The chain has TRBV2 and TRBJ1-4; 8 bases line up with TRBD1. Trimming at V came to 8 bases and at J to 8 bases, leaving 7 bases not matched to a gene. Germline V gene data show CDR1 as SNHLY and CDR2 as FYNNEI. The CDR3 is made up of 13 amino acids. The CDR3 loop is CASRRDRIEKLFF. The DNA of the CDR3 is TGTGCCAGCCGGAGGGACAGGATCGAAAAACTGTTTTTT.

The chain combines TRBV29-1 with TRBJ2-1; 11 nucleotides align to TRBD2. V was clipped by 4 bases and J by 8 bases; unmatched bases: 16. From germline, CDR1 is SQVTM and CDR2 ANQGSEA. The CDR3 has 17 amino acids. The CDR3 bases are TGCAGCGTTGCGACCTCTGGCCCTAGCGGGGGGTTGTATGAGCAGTTCTTC. Translated: CSVATSGPSGGLYEQFF.

The genes are TRBV30 and TRBJ1-5, with 8 positions matching TRBD1. Trimming took 3 bases from V and 1 from J; bases not matched to a gene: 8. Germline loops: CDR1 GTSNPN, CDR2 SVGIG (reference sequence). The CDR3 spans 16 residues. The CDR3 sequence is CAWSRKQGASNQPQHF. CDR3 coding DNA: TGTGCCTGGAGCCGTAAGCAGGGGGCGAGCAATCAGCCCCAGCATTTT.

J is TRBJ1-3 and V is TRBV30, with unresolved D. The CDR3 runs to 12 residues. The V end was cut by 3 bases, the J end by 0 bases, with 3 bases between. CDR1 is GTSNPN and CDR2 is SVGIG in the germline V gene (reference sequence). CDR3 in DNA: TGTGCCTGGAGCTACTCTGGAAACACCATATATTTT. Translating it yields CAWSYSGNTIYF.

This chain connects TRBV11-2 to TRBJ2-3, with TRBD2 matching over 8 bases. This CDR3 contains 16 residues. Germline-derived CDR1 and CDR2 are SGHAT and FQNNGV. Trimming took 1 base from V and 5 from J; bases not matched to a gene: 8. The CDR3 is CASSLGAVAGIDTQYF. Here the CDR3 DNA reads TGTGCCAGCAGCTTAGGGGCAGTAGCGGGGATAGATACGCAGTATTTT.

The chain employs TRBV6-4 and TRBJ2-1; maybe TRBD2 (6 bases). This CDR3 contains 13 residues. CDR1 and CDR2 from the germline V gene are MRHNA and SNTAGT. Trimming left V 5 bases short and J 8 bases short, with 13 bases between. CDR3 nucleotide sequence: TGTGCCAGCAGTTTCCGACTAGACGATGAGCAGTTCTTC. Translation: CASSFRLDDEQFF.

The chain couples TRBV7-2 to TRBJ2-7; the D gene is possibly TRBD1 (5 bases). V lost 0 bases and J 2 bases, leaving 11 bases between the germline ends. CDR3 length: 15 amino acids. Germline V gene data show CDR1 as SGHTA and CDR2 as FQGNSA. The CDR3 protein is CASSLAQGSAYEQYF. The CDR3 DNA reads TGTGCCAGCAGCTTAGCCCAGGGTTCAGCCTACGAGCAGTACTTC.

This chain uses TRBV5-6 with TRBJ1-1; D is undetermined. This CDR3 is built from 17 residues. The germline gives CDR1 SGHDT, CDR2 YYEEEE. V was clipped by 4 bases and J by 0 bases, with 19 bases between them. The CDR3 region has the DNA TGTGCCAGCAGCCGAGGAGGGTCCAATAATGTGAACACTGAAGCTTTCTTT. This translates into CASSRGGSNNVNTEAFF.

The gene calls are TRBV11-1 and TRBJ2-3, with 8 positions matching TRBD2. The CDR3 covers 15 residues. V trimming: 4 bases; J trimming: 2 bases; junction bases outside the gene matches: 5. Germline CDR1 SGHAT, CDR2 FQDESV (reference sequence). In DNA, the CDR3 is TGTGCCAGCAGCTACGGGACTAGACCCACAGATACGCAGTATTTT. Translated: CASSYGTRPTDTQYF.

The CDR3 loop is CASSSTSGQIFSSGNTIYF. CDR3 in DNA: TGTGCCAGCAGCTCGACCTCGGGACAGATCTTCTCCTCTGGAAACACCATATATTTT. The rearrangement joins TRBV7-2 to TRBJ1-3; 7 nucleotides align to TRBD1. Germline CDR1 reads SGHTA; CDR2 reads FQGNSA. This CDR3 has 19 residues. With V trimmed by 4 bases and J by 0 bases, 15 bases remained unmatched.

This sequence joins TRBV24-1 and TRBJ2-2; 7 bases match TRBD1. Germline V gene data show CDR1 as KGHDR and CDR2 as SFDVKD. The V segment lost 2 bases and the J segment 2 bases; nucleotides outside the gene matches: 7. The CDR3 runs 17 residues. The CDR3 protein is CATSDSPDRVNTGELFF. The DNA for the CDR3 is TGTGCCACCAGTGATTCCCCTGACAGGGTTAACACCGGGGAGCTGTTTTTT.

J is TRBJ1-5 and V is TRBV3-1 (or the pseudogene TRBV3-2), with no clear D. CDR1 and CDR2 (germline): LGHDT, YNNKEL (reference sequence). The CDR3 length is 13 residues. Trimming removed 1 base from V and 7 bases from J, with 8 bases in between. CDR3 bases: TGTGCCAGCAGCCAAGGGGCGGGACAGCCCCAGCATTTT. Translation: CASSQGAGQPQHF.

The J gene is TRBJ1-2, the V gene TRBV7-8; 9 bases agree with TRBD1. The CDR3 loop spans 17 amino acids. V lost 0 bases to trimming and J lost 1 base; unmatched junction nucleotides: 6. Germline V gene lookup returns CDR1 SGHVS and CDR2 FQNEAQ. The DNA for the CDR3 is TGTGCCAGCAGCTTAGCCGGGACAGGGACCATTAACTATGGCTACACCTTC. This sequence encodes CASSLAGTGTINYGYTF.

The CDR3 coding sequence is TGTGCCAGCAGCTTTCAGATGAACACTGAAGCTTTCTTT. This gives the protein CASSFQMNTEAFF. The rearrangement uses TRBV5-4 and TRBJ1-1; D not certain. The V gene's germline CDR1 is SGHNT and CDR2 YYREEE (reference sequence). The CDR3 is 13 residues long. V was cut by 2 bases and J by 0 bases, with 5 bases left in between.

For this clone: Relative to the germline gene, one junction end is altered; a read error may explain this. This sequence joins TRBV14 and TRBJ1-3; no definite D call. CDR1 is SGHDN, CDR2 FVKESK, per germline. The CDR3 sequence is 12 residues long. In DNA form, the CDR3 reads TGTGCCAGCAGCCATGGCCCAAACGCCATATATTTT. This gives the protein CASSHGPNAIYF.

The chain employs TRBV27 and TRBJ2-3; D might be TRBD1 (5 bases). V lost 5 bases to trimming and J lost 5 bases, with 8 bases between them. Germline CDR1 and CDR2: MNHEY and SMNVEV (reference sequence). The CDR3 totals 12 residues. This CDR3 reads CASSTQGDTQYF. The DNA of the CDR3 is TGTGCCAGCAGTACCCAGGGAGATACGCAGTATTTT.

V is TRBV7-2 and J is TRBJ2-4; 11 bases are a match to TRBD2. Losses at the gene ends were 5 bases for V and 8 bases for J; bases not matched to a gene: 5. Germline assignment: CDR1 SGHTA and CDR2 FQGNSA. This CDR3 is 14 amino acids long. The CDR3 sequence: CASSTLAGGDIQYF. As DNA, the CDR3 is TGTGCCAGCAGCACCCTAGCGGGGGGTGACATTCAGTACTTC.

CDR3 DNA: TGCGCCAGCAGCTCGCCCCCCTGGGCAGGGTCTAGCACAGATACGCAGTATTTT. Translated: CASSSPPWAGSSTDTQYF. The chain links TRBV5-1 to TRBJ2-3, with D possibly being TRBD1 (5 bases). Germline V gene sequence: CDR1 SGHRS, CDR2 YFSETQ. Deletions cut 3 bases from V and 0 bases from J, with 20 bases between. There are 18 residues in the CDR3.

CDR3: CASSPTSLTDTQYF. The CDR3 coding sequence is TGTGCCAGCAGCCCTACTAGCCTCACAGATACGCAGTATTTT. The gene calls are TRBV7-3 and TRBJ2-3; perhaps TRBD2 as D (6 bases). CDR3 length: 14 residues. CDR1 and CDR2 (germline): SGHTA, FQGTGA. V lost 5 bases and J 2 bases, leaving 11 bases between the germline ends.

This clone was counted at least ten times. The chain uses TRBV4-1 and TRBJ1-6; 7 bases align to TRBD1. This CDR3 region has 16 residues. Trimming cost V 1 base and J 7 bases; bases outside gene matches: 7. Germline V gene data show CDR1 as MGHRA and CDR2 as YSYEKL. This CDR3 is CASSQVPTGFNSPLHF. The CDR3 region has the DNA TGCGCCAGCAGCCAAGTTCCGACAGGGTTCAATTCACCCCTCCACTTT.

The chain has TRBV5-1 and TRBJ2-7; TRBD1 matches 9 bases. The CDR3 covers 13 residues. The germline CDR1 and CDR2 sequences are SGHRS and YFSETQ. V trimming: 6 bases; J trimming: 3 bases; junction bases outside the gene matches: 4. In DNA, the CDR3 is TGCGCCAGCAACCCGGGACAGGGCTACGAGCAGTACTTC. It translates to CASNPGQGYEQYF.

This clone was seen only a few times. J is TRBJ1-6 and V is TRBV7-9; 7 bases are a match to TRBD1. Trimming removed 5 bases from V and 7 bases from J; junction bases left unmatched: 5. The CDR3 sequence is 14 residues long. Germline CDR1 is SEHNR and CDR2 is FQNEAQ (reference sequence). In nucleotides, the CDR3 is TGTGCCAGCAGCCGGGACAGTAGCAATTCACCCCTCCACTTT. Encoded protein: CASSRDSSNSPLHF.

This clone was counted a few times. This chain links TRBV11-2 with TRBJ2-1; the match to TRBD2 covers 11 bases. The germline CDR1 and CDR2 sequences are SGHAT and FQNNGV. The CDR3 is made up of 17 amino acids. With 5 bases clipped from V and 8 bases from J, the junction kept 14 bases outside the gene matches. The CDR3 sequence: CASSHGLAGGGDDEQFF. The CDR3 nucleotides read TGTGCCAGCAGCCACGGACTAGCGGGTGGAGGCGACGATGAGCAGTTCTTC.

This sequence joins TRBV3-1 (or the pseudogene TRBV3-2) and TRBJ2-7; D might be TRBD1 (5 bases). From germline, CDR1 is LGHDT and CDR2 YNNKEL (reference sequence). CDR3 length: 14 residues. The ends were cut back, 4 bases at V and 4 bases at J, with 14 bases in the middle. The CDR3 spells CASSPDAGLYEQYF. The CDR3 DNA follows: TGTGCCAGCAGCCCGGACGCAGGGCTTTACGAGCAGTACTTC.

J is TRBJ1-1 and V is TRBV18; 9 nucleotides line up with TRBD1. Looked up from germline, CDR1 is KGHSH and CDR2 is LQKENI. V was pared by 10 bases and J by 5 bases, with 8 bases of the junction left unmatched. The CDR3 loop spans 13 amino acids. The CDR3 DNA reads as TGTGCCACGATGGGACAGGGCGGTACTGAAGCTTTCTTT. Encoded protein: CATMGQGGTEAFF.